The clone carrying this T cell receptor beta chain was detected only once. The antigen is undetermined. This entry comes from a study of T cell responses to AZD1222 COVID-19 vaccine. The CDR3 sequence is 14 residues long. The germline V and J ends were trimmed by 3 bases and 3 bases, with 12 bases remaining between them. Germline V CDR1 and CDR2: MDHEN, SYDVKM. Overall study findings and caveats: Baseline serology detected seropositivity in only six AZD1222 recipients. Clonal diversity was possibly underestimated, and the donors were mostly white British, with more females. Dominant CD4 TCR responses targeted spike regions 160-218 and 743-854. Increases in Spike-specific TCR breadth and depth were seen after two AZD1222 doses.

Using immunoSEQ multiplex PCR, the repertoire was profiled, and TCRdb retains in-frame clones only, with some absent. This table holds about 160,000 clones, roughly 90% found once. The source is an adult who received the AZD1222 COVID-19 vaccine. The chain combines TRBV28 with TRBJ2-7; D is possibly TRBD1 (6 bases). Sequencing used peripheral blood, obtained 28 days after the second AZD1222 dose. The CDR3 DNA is TGTGCCAGCAGTTTGTCCGGACAGCTCTACGAGCAGTACTTC. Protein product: CASSLSGQLYEQYF.